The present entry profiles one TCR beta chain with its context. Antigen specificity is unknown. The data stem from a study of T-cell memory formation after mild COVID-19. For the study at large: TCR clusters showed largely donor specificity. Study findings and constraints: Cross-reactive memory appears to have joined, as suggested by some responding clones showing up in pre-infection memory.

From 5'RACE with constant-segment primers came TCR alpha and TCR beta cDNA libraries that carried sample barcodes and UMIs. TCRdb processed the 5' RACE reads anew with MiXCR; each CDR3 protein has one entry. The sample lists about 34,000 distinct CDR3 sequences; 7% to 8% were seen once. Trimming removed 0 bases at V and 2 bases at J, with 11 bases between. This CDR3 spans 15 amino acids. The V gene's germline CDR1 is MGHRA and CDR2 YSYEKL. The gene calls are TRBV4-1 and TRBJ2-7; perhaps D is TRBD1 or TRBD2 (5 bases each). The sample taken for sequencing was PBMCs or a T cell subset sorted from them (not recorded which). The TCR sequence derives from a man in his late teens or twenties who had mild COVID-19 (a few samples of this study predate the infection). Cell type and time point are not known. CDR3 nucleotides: TGCGCCAGCAGCCAAGAGGGGGATCCAGCCTACGAGCAGTACTTC. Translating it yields CASSQEGDPAYEQYF.